These 17 T cell receptor beta chains were all obtained from the same sample, sequenced in a study of T cell repertoires in cytomegalovirus infection. Via MiXCR, TCRdb re-called the reads, giving one row per CDR3 protein. The data contain hundreds of thousands of distinct CDR3 sequences, roughly 24% of them singletons. Sequenced material: CD8+ T cells from PBMCs. These receptors were obtained from a human donor in good health (CMV status not recorded). Some clones in this sample may be carry-over from other donors' samples.

This clonotype was seen many times. The V call is TRBV7-6, the J call TRBJ1-2; D perhaps matches TRBD1 (5 bases). Germline CDR1 is SGHVS and CDR2 is FNYEAQ. The CDR3 has 14 residues. The V and J ends lost 0 bases and 8 bases respectively, with 13 bases between them. The CDR3 sequence: CASSLADTLGGYTF. The DNA for the CDR3 is TGTGCCAGCAGCTTAGCGGACACCCTGGGCGGCTACACCTTC.

The CDR3 DNA sequence: TGTGCCAGCAGCCAAGGAGCAGGGATCACAGATACGCAGTATTTT. Translating it yields CASSQGAGITDTQYF. The genes are TRBV14 and TRBJ2-3, with D maybe TRBD1 (5 bases). This CDR3 region has 15 residues. Germline V gene lookup returns CDR1 SGHDN and CDR2 FVKESK. Trimming stripped 1 base from V and 2 bases from J, with 10 bases between.

This clonotype was recorded at least ten times. J is TRBJ2-3 and V is TRBV7-8, with 10 bases aligning to TRBD1. This CDR3 has 15 amino acids. Losses at the gene ends were 5 bases for V and 3 bases for J; bases not matched to a gene: 5. The V gene's germline CDR1 is SGHVS and CDR2 FQNEAQ. The CDR3 DNA reads TGTGCCAGCAGCCAAGACAGGGGGCTGACAGATACGCAGTATTTT. Translating gives CASSQDRGLTDTQYF.

CDR3: CASSDPRDYNEQFF. CDR3 sequence (DNA): TGTGCCAGCAGTGATCCCAGGGACTACAATGAGCAGTTCTTC. The V and J genes are TRBV25-1 and TRBJ2-1, with D possibly being TRBD1 (5 bases). Germline V gives CDR1 MGHDK, CDR2 SYGVNS. Trimming stripped 3 bases from V and 3 bases from J, with 9 bases between. This CDR3 comprises 14 residues.

This clonotype was recorded at least ten times. The chain couples TRBV14 to TRBJ2-7; D tentatively fits TRBD1 or TRBD2 (6 bases each). The V and J ends lost 4 bases and 3 bases respectively, with 13 bases between them. This CDR3 comprises 14 residues. Germline CDR1 SGHDN, CDR2 FVKESK. In DNA form, the CDR3 reads TGTGCCAGCAGCCCGCGGGACAAGTACTACGAGCAGTACTTC. Amino acid sequence: CASSPRDKYYEQYF.

The J gene is TRBJ2-5, the V gene TRBV20-1, with TRBD2 matching over 7 bases. J was trimmed by 5 bases and V by 0 bases; bases with no gene match: 18. Germline-derived CDR1 and CDR2 are DFQATT and SNEGSKA (reference sequence). This CDR3 has 18 residues. CDR3 coding DNA: TGCAGTGCTAGAGATCTAGGGTCCGGACTAGTTTTTCTTGAGACCCAGTACTTC. It specifies CSARDLGSGLVFLETQYF.

This clonotype came up many times. This chain connects TRBV7-8 to TRBJ2-3, with 10 bases identical to TRBD1. Germline V CDR1 and CDR2: SGHVS, FQNEAQ. CDR3 length equals 15 residues. V trimming: 5 bases; J trimming: 4 bases; junction bases outside the gene matches: 6. CDR3 DNA: TGTGCCAGCAGCCCACCGGGACAGGGGTCAGATACGCAGTATTTT. Its protein is CASSPPGQGSDTQYF.

This clonotype was observed many times. The genes are TRBV7-9 and TRBJ1-2; unclear D gene. CDR3 length: 15 residues. Trimming took 4 bases from V and 4 from J, leaving 16 bases between them. Germline V gene lookup returns CDR1 SEHNR and CDR2 FQNEAQ (reference sequence). This CDR3 reads CASSSGRTFSYGYTF. In DNA form, the CDR3 reads TGTGCCAGCAGCTCGGGCCGCACATTCTCCTATGGCTACACCTTC.

About this clonotype itself: A read error may account for a junction end that differs from germline. V is TRBV6-2 or TRBV6-3 and J is TRBJ2-5; TRBD2 matches 7 bases. Germline V lookup: CDR1 MNHEY, CDR2 SVGEGT. The CDR3 loop spans 14 amino acids. The CDR3 nucleotides read TGTGCCAGCAGTTACTCAGCGGGGAAGAGGGAGCCGGACTTC. It yields the protein CASSYSAGKREPDF.

This chain connects TRBV25-1 to TRBJ2-7; D gene unclear. The length of the CDR3 is 18 residues. V gave up 2 bases and J gave up 0 bases, with 20 bases separating them. Looked up from germline, CDR1 is MGHDK and CDR2 is SYGVNS. DNA of the CDR3: TGTGCCAGCAGTGAAAGCCCCCTAGGGCCGGGTTACTCCTACGAGCAGTACTTC. Translated: CASSESPLGPGYSYEQYF.

The chain carries TRBV7-9 and TRBJ1-1; D is possibly TRBD1 (5 bases). The CDR3 totals 13 residues. CDR1 and CDR2 from the germline V gene are SEHNR and FQNEAQ (reference sequence). The ends were cut back, 5 bases at V and 6 bases at J, with 13 bases in the middle. Here the CDR3 DNA reads TGTGCCAGCAGCCTAACGACAGACGCTGAAGCTTTCTTT. It is translated as CASSLTTDAEAFF.

This clonotype was observed at least ten times. V and J are TRBV7-6 and TRBJ2-5, with 11 bases that match TRBD2. Per germline, CDR1 SGHVS and CDR2 FNYEAQ. CDR3 length equals 15 residues. Trimming removed 5 bases from V and 1 base from J; junction bases left unmatched: 3. CDR3 amino acids: CASSRLAGTQETQYF. Here the CDR3 DNA reads TGTGCCAGCAGCCGACTAGCGGGGACCCAAGAGACCCAGTACTTC.

The V and J genes are TRBV28 and TRBJ2-7; TRBD1 or TRBD2 may be the D gene (5 bases each). Germline CDR1 is MDHEN and CDR2 is SYDVKM. Between the trimmed V and J ends, which lost 4 bases and 3 bases, there was a span of 31 bases. The length of the CDR3 is 20 residues. CDR3: CASSSNIANQRFGAIYEQYV. CDR3 coding DNA: TGTGCCAGCAGTTCAAATATCGCCAACCAGAGATTCGGGGCTATCTACGAGCAGTACGTC.

V gene TRBV29-1 combines with J gene TRBJ2-1; TRBD1 matches 8 bases. V was pared by 1 base and J by 0 bases, with 8 bases of the junction left unmatched. Germline CDR1 SQVTM, CDR2 ANQGSEA. The CDR3 runs 17 residues. The CDR3 is CSVEGIGTGHSYNEQFF. CDR3 nucleotides: TGCAGCGTTGAAGGGATAGGGACAGGCCACTCCTACAATGAGCAGTTCTTC.

Only a few counts were recorded for this clonotype. The chain carries TRBV10-3 and TRBJ1-4; no clear D. V was clipped by 0 bases and J by 7 bases, with 15 bases between them. The CDR3 totals 16 residues. In germline, CDR1 is ENHRY, CDR2 SYGVKD. The CDR3 DNA reads as TGTGCCATCAGTGAGTCCCCCCGCAGCAGGATTGAAAAACTGTTTTTT. Amino acids: CAISESPRSRIEKLFF.

This clonotype was seen more than once but under ten times. The CDR3 DNA follows: TGTGCCAGCAGTATCGGACTCGAGCAGTACTTC. This translates into CASSIGLEQYF. The chain combines TRBV12-3 or TRBV12-4 with TRBJ2-7; weak D call: TRBD2 (5 bases). V lost 5 bases and J 6 bases, leaving 8 bases between the germline ends. The CDR3 runs to 11 residues.

In the case of this clonotype: A junction boundary mismatches the germline segment, possibly from a read error. The gene calls are TRBV6-2 or TRBV6-3 and TRBJ2-2; D is possibly TRBD2 (5 bases). Germline values: CDR1 MNHEY, CDR2 SVGEGT. The CDR3 is 17 residues long. Here the CDR3 reads CVSSRYAGRMNTGELFF. CDR3 in DNA: TGTGTCAGCAGCCGCTATGCGGGCAGGATGAACACCGGGGAGCTGTTTTTT.